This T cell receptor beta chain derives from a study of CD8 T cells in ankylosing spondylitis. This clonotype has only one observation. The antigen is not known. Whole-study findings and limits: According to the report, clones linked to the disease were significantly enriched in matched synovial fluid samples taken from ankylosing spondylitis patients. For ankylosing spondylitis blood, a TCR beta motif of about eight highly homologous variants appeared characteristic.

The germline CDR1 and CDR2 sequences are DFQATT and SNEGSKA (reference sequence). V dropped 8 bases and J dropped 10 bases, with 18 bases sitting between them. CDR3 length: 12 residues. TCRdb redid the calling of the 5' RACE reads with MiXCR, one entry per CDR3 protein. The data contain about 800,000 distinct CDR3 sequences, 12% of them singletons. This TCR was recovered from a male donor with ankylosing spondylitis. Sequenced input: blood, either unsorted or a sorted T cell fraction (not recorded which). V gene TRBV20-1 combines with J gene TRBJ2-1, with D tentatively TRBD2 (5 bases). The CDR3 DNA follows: TGCAGTCCGGCTAGCTGGGTTGGGGAGCAGTTCTTC. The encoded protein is CSPASWVGEQFF.